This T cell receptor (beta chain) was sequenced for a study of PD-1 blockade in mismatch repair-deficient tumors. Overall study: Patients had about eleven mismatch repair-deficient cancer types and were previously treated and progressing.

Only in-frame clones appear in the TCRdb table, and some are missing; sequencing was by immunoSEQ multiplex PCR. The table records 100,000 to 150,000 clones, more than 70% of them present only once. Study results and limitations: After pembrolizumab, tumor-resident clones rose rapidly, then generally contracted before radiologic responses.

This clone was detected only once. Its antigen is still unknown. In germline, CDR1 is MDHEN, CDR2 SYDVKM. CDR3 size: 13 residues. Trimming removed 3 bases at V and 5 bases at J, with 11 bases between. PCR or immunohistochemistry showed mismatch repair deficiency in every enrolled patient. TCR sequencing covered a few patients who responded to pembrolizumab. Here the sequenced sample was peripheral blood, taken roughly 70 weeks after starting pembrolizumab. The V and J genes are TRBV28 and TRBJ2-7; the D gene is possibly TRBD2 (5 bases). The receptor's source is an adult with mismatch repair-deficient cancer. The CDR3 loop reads CASSFGQRDEQYF. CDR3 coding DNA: TGTGCCAGCAGTTTTGGCCAGAGGGACGAGCAGTACTTC.